This T cell receptor beta chain appears in the sequencing data of a study of cytomegalovirus exposure and HLA in healthy donors. Donors sampled were nominally healthy, though unrecorded immune exposures were likely. V gave up 4 bases and J gave up 7 bases; unmatched junction bases: 12. The length of the CDR3 is 15 residues. The germline gives CDR1 SGHAT, CDR2 FQDESV (reference sequence). Notes on this clone: Antigen: not known.

Broader study findings: TCR beta chains numbering approximately 150 were designated cytomegalovirus-associated. In a later analysis, a genetic analysis reported fewer productive-TCR N-insertions in an Asian-associated ancestry cluster than the cohort average.

The PCR used 60 Vbeta and 13 Jbeta primers. Per the study methods: Later reanalysis found around 74 million unique TCR beta chains, some 10 million of them shared. Sequenced by immunoSEQ multiplex PCR; TCRdb stores in-frame clones only, minus some. The DNA gave D and trimming, while V, J and clone size come from that table. The sample has about 110,000 clones; 82% are singletons. The receptor was derived from a man aged 25 to 40 in good health and CMV-seropositive. The sequencing input was PBMCs. This chain links TRBV11-1 with TRBJ1-2, with 7 bases aligning to TRBD1. The CDR3 reads CASSSPPDRVGGYTF. For the CDR3, the DNA is TGTGCCAGCAGCTCCCCACCTGACAGGGTTGGTGGCTACACCTTC.